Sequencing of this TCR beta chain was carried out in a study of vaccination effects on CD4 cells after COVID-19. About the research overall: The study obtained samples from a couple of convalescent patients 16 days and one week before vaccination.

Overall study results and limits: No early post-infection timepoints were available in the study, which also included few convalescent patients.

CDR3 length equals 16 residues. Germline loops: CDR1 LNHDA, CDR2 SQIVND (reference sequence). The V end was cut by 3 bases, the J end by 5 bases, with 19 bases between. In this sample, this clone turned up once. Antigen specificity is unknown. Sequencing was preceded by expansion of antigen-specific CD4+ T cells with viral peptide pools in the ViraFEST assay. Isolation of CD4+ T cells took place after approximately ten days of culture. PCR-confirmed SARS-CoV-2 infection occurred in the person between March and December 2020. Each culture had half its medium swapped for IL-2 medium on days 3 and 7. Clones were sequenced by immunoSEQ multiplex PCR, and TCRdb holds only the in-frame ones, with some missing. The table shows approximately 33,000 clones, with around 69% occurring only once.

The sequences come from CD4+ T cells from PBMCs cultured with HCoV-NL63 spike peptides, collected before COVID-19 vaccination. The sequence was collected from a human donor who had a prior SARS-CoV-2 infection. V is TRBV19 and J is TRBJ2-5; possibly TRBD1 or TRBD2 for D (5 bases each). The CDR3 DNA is TGTGCCAGTAGTATGGATGGGACCCGACCCTGGGAGACCCAGTACTTC. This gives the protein CASSMDGTRPWETQYF.